The rows below give T cell receptor beta chains drawn from one sample of a study of beta chain features in type 1 diabetes. Profiling relied on immunoSEQ multiplex PCR, and the TCRdb table lists in-frame clones only, not all of them. This sample has 680,000 or so clones, with around 15% found just once. The sample taken for sequencing was naive CD4+ T cells from blood. These receptors were collected from a man between 18 and 35 years old with type 1 diabetes. Both conserved end residues are part of each CDR3. The D gene is left open where the match is weak. Size is stated for part of the rows, as once, few or many counts, or as a class when the clone is expanded.

V: TRBV7-8; D: -; length: 11; J: TRBJ2-5; size: -; CDR3: CASSAAETQYF; DNA: TGTGCCAGCAGCGCGGCCGAGACCCAGTACTTC
V: TRBV30; D: -; length: 15; J: TRBJ1-1; size: -; CDR3: CAWSVWRGKNTEAFF; DNA: TGTGCCTGGAGTGTCTGGAGGGGAAAGAACACTGAAGCTTTCTTT
V: TRBV30; D: -; length: 12; J: TRBJ2-3; size: -; CDR3: CAGERIPDTQYF; DNA: TGTGCCGGGGAGAGAATCCCAGATACGCAGTATTTT
V: TRBV7-2; D: -; length: 12; J: TRBJ2-5; size: few; CDR3: CASSPGEATQYF; DNA: TGTGCCAGCAGTCCAGGGGAAGCGACCCAGTACTTC
V: TRBV25-1; D: -; length: 12; J: TRBJ1-1; size: few; CDR3: CASSRTNTEAFF; DNA: TGTGCCAGCAGCAGGACGAACACTGAAGCTTTCTTT
V: TRBV15; D: TRBD2; length: 15; J: TRBJ2-4; size: -; CDR3: CATSRDRAGKNIQYF; DNA: TGTGCCACCAGCAGAGATCGAGCGGGAAAAAACATTCAGTACTTC
V: TRBV18; D: TRBD1; length: 14; J: TRBJ1-5; size: few; CDR3: CASSPGTANQPQHF; DNA: TGTGCCAGCTCACCGGGGACAGCCAATCAGCCCCAGCATTTT
V: TRBV5-1; D: TRBD1; length: 18; J: TRBJ2-5; size: -; CDR3: CASTRLPGDRVFGETQYF; DNA: TGCGCCAGCACACGCCTGCCGGGGGACAGGGTTTTTGGAGAGACCCAGTACTTC
V: TRBV2; D: TRBD2; length: 15; J: TRBJ2-3; size: few; CDR3: CASSEGLAGTDTQYF; DNA: TGTGCCAGCAGTGAAGGACTAGCGGGGACAGATACGCAGTATTTT
V: TRBV9; D: -; length: 14; J: TRBJ2-2; size: few; CDR3: CASSVDTNTGELFF; DNA: TGTGCCAGCAGCGTAGACACGAACACCGGGGAGCTGTTTTTT
V: TRBV5-8; D: -; length: 16; J: TRBJ1-5; size: few; CDR3: CASSLAVGSSNQPQHF; DNA: TGTGCCAGCAGCCTGGCCGTGGGGAGCAGCAATCAGCCCCAGCATTTT
V: TRBV5-1; D: TRBD1; length: 14; J: TRBJ1-1; size: few; CDR3: CASSSGQGGSEAFF; DNA: TGCGCCAGCAGCTCAGGACAGGGAGGCAGTGAAGCTTTCTTT
V: TRBV25-1; D: -; length: 13; J: TRBJ1-2; size: few; CDR3: CASSEGIDYGYTF; DNA: TGTGCCAGCAGTGAAGGAATAGACTATGGCTACACCTTC
V: TRBV6-5; D: -; length: 15; J: TRBJ2-1; size: -; CDR3: CASSTFGSPSSGQFF; DNA: TGTGCCAGCAGCACGTTTGGGTCTCCCTCGTCTGGGCAGTTCTTC
V: TRBV30; D: -; length: 13; J: TRBJ2-5; size: -; CDR3: CAWSVLSGETQYF; DNA: TGTGCCTGGAGTGTACTCTCAGGGGAGACCCAGTACTTC
V: TRBV28; D: -; length: 11; J: TRBJ2-2; size: few; CDR3: CASSLSGELFF; DNA: TGTGCCAGCAGTTTGAGCGGGGAGCTGTTTTTT
V: TRBV5-1; D: -; length: 15; J: TRBJ2-1; size: -; CDR3: CASSLVGSSYNEQFF; DNA: TGCGCCAGCAGCTTGGTTGGAAGCTCCTACAATGAGCAGTTCTTC
V: TRBV5-6; D: -; length: 16; J: TRBJ2-7; size: -; CDR3: CASSPTMATGLDEQYF; DNA: TGTGCCAGCAGCCCTACGATGGCCACAGGGCTTGACGAGCAGTACTTC
V: TRBV5-8; D: TRBD2; length: 14; J: TRBJ2-3; size: -; CDR3: CAGRTSGVTDTQYF; DNA: TGTGCCGGTAGGACTAGCGGGGTAACAGATACGCAGTATTTT
V: TRBV28; D: -; length: 12; J: TRBJ2-7; size: few; CDR3: CASTPGALGQYF; DNA: TGTGCCAGCACCCCGGGAGCCCTCGGGCAGTACTTC
V: TRBV21-1; D: -; length: 17; J: TRBJ2-7; size: few; CDR3: CASSKGGRHGGTYEQYF; DNA: TGTGCCAGCAGCAAAGGAGGACGGCATGGCGGAACCTACGAGCAGTACTTC
V: TRBV7-9; D: -; length: 11; J: TRBJ2-5; size: few; CDR3: CASTWRETQYF; DNA: TGTGCCAGCACCTGGAGGGAGACCCAGTACTTC
V: TRBV6-1; D: TRBD1; length: 14; J: TRBJ1-4; size: few; CDR3: CASSAQGVDEKLFF; DNA: TGTGCCAGCAGTGCTCAGGGGGTGGACGAAAAACTGTTTTTT
V: TRBV20-1; D: -; length: 10; J: TRBJ1-1; size: -; CDR3: CSARDEEAFF; DNA: TGCAGTGCTAGAGATGAGGAAGCTTTCTTT
V: TRBV10-3; D: TRBD2; length: 15; J: TRBJ2-7; size: -; CDR3: CAISESGLAGNEQYF; DNA: TGTGCCATCAGTGAGTCCGGACTAGCGGGAAACGAGCAGTACTTC
V: TRBV30; D: TRBD1; length: 14; J: TRBJ1-3; size: -; CDR3: CARGTGASGNTIYF; DNA: TGTGCCCGAGGGACAGGGGCATCTGGAAACACCATATATTTT
V: TRBV18; D: TRBD1; length: 16; J: TRBJ1-2; size: few; CDR3: CASSPTSGTGDVGYTF; DNA: TGTGCCAGCTCACCCACTTCCGGGACAGGGGACGTCGGCTACACCTTC
V: TRBV23-1; D: -; length: 16; J: TRBJ2-2; size: -; CDR3: CASSKGGPSGTGELFF; DNA: TGCGCCAGCAGTAAGGGGGGGCCTTCGGGCACCGGGGAGCTGTTTTTT
V: TRBV15; D: -; length: 14; J: TRBJ2-7; size: -; CDR3: CATSRDNLGHEQYF; DNA: TGTGCCACCAGCAGAGATAATTTGGGCCACGAGCAGTACTTC
V: TRBV29-1; D: -; length: 14; J: TRBJ1-5; size: -; CDR3: CSETQRDSNQPQHF; DNA: TGCAGCGAAACTCAAAGGGATAGCAATCAGCCCCAGCATTTT
V: TRBV19; D: TRBD1; length: 14; J: TRBJ1-5; size: few; CDR3: CASNRGRGNQPQHF; DNA: TGTGCCAGCAACAGGGGGCGAGGGAATCAGCCCCAGCATTTT
V: TRBV7-9; D: TRBD2; length: 14; J: TRBJ2-3; size: few; CDR3: CASQIAGSTDTQYF; DNA: TGTGCCAGCCAGATAGCGGGGAGCACAGATACGCAGTATTTT
V: TRBV18; D: -; length: 15; J: TRBJ1-1; size: few; CDR3: CASSPTGPMNTEAFF; DNA: TGTGCCAGCTCGCCCACAGGGCCGATGAACACTGAAGCTTTCTTT
V: TRBV6-6; D: TRBD1; length: 14; J: TRBJ2-2; size: -; CDR3: CASLAGQGIGELFF; DNA: TGTGCCAGCCTTGCTGGACAGGGAATAGGGGAGCTGTTTTTT
V: TRBV14; D: TRBD1; length: 15; J: TRBJ1-2; size: few; CDR3: CASSQGQGARSGYTF; DNA: TGTGCCAGCAGCCAAGGACAGGGGGCCCGTAGTGGCTACACCTTC
V: TRBV6-1; D: -; length: 14; J: TRBJ1-2; size: -; CDR3: CASSELVTARGYTF; DNA: TGTGCCAGCAGTGAATTGGTTACAGCCCGCGGCTACACCTTC
V: TRBV7-6; D: -; length: 14; J: TRBJ1-6; size: -; CDR3: CASSKEWGNSPLHF; DNA: TGTGCCAGCAGCAAAGAATGGGGCAATTCACCCCTCCACTTT
V: TRBV29-1; D: -; length: 15; J: TRBJ1-2; size: few; CDR3: CSVEDRTNWGYGYTF; DNA: TGCAGCGTTGAAGATAGGACCAATTGGGGTTATGGCTACACCTTC
V: TRBV6-6; D: -; length: 14; J: TRBJ1-1; size: -; CDR3: CASTLMWMNTEAFF; DNA: TGTGCCAGCACCCTAATGTGGATGAACACTGAAGCTTTCTTT
V: TRBV2; D: -; length: 14; J: TRBJ1-5; size: -; CDR3: CASSGPDSNQPQHF; DNA: TGTGCCAGCAGCGGACCGGATAGCAATCAGCCCCAGCATTTT
V: TRBV30; D: TRBD2; length: 13; J: TRBJ2-3; size: -; CDR3: CAWNRGGPDTQYF; DNA: TGTGCCTGGAATCGGGGGGGCCCAGATACGCAGTATTTT
V: TRBV4-2; D: -; length: 16; J: TRBJ1-4; size: few; CDR3: CASSQDYGRAGEKLFF; DNA: TGTGCCAGCAGCCAAGATTACGGCAGGGCTGGTGAAAAACTGTTTTTT
V: TRBV2; D: TRBD1; length: 15; J: TRBJ2-3; size: few; CDR3: CASSERGQDMDTQYF; DNA: TGTGCCAGCAGTGAACGGGGACAGGATATGGATACGCAGTATTTT
V: TRBV5-1; D: -; length: 13; J: TRBJ2-5; size: few; CDR3: CASNSNPRETQYF; DNA: TGCGCCAGCAACTCTAATCCAAGGGAGACCCAGTACTTC
V: TRBV9; D: TRBD2; length: 16; J: TRBJ2-7; size: -; CDR3: CASSVSLAGPSYEQYF; DNA: TGTGCCAGCAGCGTAAGTCTAGCGGGCCCTTCCTACGAGCAGTACTTC